This T cell receptor beta chain was found in a study of blood T cells in healthy people across ages. Study-wide context: The capture of about one barcoded beta molecule per two T cells was achieved by template switching. Study findings and constraints: Observed TCR beta diversity showed a strong correlation with the percentage of naive T cells as measured by flow cytometry.

This clonotype was picked up a small number of times. The antigen remains unidentified. The V segment lost 4 bases and the J segment 5 bases; nucleotides outside the gene matches: 7. Germline CDR1 reads SGHRS; CDR2 reads YFSETQ. This CDR3 is built from 14 residues. Combining a sample-barcoded 5' primer with a J-beta primer mix, a second PCR ran for 7 to 11 cycles. In TCRdb, the 5' RACE reads were re-called with MiXCR into one record per CDR3 protein. The table includes 700,000 to 950,000 distinct CDR3 sequences, roughly 45% detected once. V usage is TRBV5-1 and J usage is TRBJ2-3; 7 bases line up with TRBD1. The specimen sequenced was blood. The TCR sequence derives from a woman aged 60-75 years in good health. This chain's CDR3 is CASSADRREDTQYF. In nucleotides, the CDR3 is TGCGCCAGCAGCGCGGACAGGCGTGAAGATACGCAGTATTTT.